These T cell receptor beta chains were read from a single sample in a study of T cells expressing NK-cell markers. TCRdb re-called the 5' RACE reads and gives one entry per CDR3 protein, without DNA. This sample contains more than 400,000 distinct CDR3 sequences. Specimen: blood T cells: a sorted CD56 or NKG2C T cell subset, CD4+ or CD8+ T cells, or bulk PBMC T cells (not recorded which). All receptors derive from a woman between 18 and 75 years old in good health. The CDR3 runs from the conserved cysteine through the conserved F or W.

j_call v_call cdr3_aa
TRBJ2-1 TRBV5-1 CASSPTGQVTNEQFF
TRBJ2-2 TRBV20-1 CSAAEANTGELFF
TRBJ2-1 TRBV19 CASVGGQGVNEQFF
TRBJ2-6 TRBV30 CACPGWANVLTF
TRBJ2-7 TRBV6-5 CASRMNQKTGSF
TRBJ2-1 TRBV6-1 CASCRTGGLNEQFF
TRBJ2-4 TRBV19 CASSSGEGKNIQYF
TRBJ1-1 TRBV18 CASSPSVNPEGTEAFF
TRBJ1-1 TRBV12-3/TRBV12-4 CASKLNTEAFF
TRBJ2-7 TRBV27 CASSFQGDYEQYF
TRBJ2-6 TRBV14 CASSQRTSSGANVLTF
TRBJ1-6 TRBV7-6 CASSSGVGSPLHF
TRBJ2-1 TRBV5-4 CASSPLGTGEGYNEQFF
TRBJ2-1 TRBV9 CASSPARHNEQFF
TRBJ1-6 TRBV12-3/TRBV12-4 CASSLARVGSPLHF
TRBJ2-1 TRBV18 CASSPYTGRDNEQFF
TRBJ2-1 TRBV28 CASSLTRGLNEQFF
TRBJ2-7 TRBV29-1 CSVETPAGGTYEQYF
TRBJ2-3 TRBV7-3 CASSRRTSGGTDTQYF
TRBJ2-1 TRBV7-3 CASSLRGLAGGYNEQFF
TRBJ1-4 TRBV7-2 CASSLVGGTTNEKLFF
TRBJ2-3 TRBV7-8 CASNGISTDTQYF
TRBJ2-1 TRBV20-1 CSATPIPGGDYSYNEQFF
TRBJ2-2 TRBV5-1 CASSTTPQGPSNTGELFF
TRBJ2-5 TRBV7-9 CASSEGSQETQYF
TRBJ2-1 TRBV2 CASRVGTMKQFF
TRBJ2-1 TRBV27 CACSLSASSYNEQFF
TRBJ1-1 TRBV10-3 CATQPGQGQGDTEAFF
TRBJ1-4 TRBV5-1 CASSGYVNEKLFF
TRBJ2-7 TRBV5-5 CASSREGYEQYF
TRBJ1-1 TRBV6-1 CASSPTGVGTEAFF
TRBJ2-5 TRBV4-3 CASSQGDRDQETQYF
TRBJ2-3 TRBV4-3 CASSHLTSASADTQYF
TRBJ2-1 TRBV4-2 CASSQARVRDEQFF
TRBJ1-4 TRBV7-2 CASSLTPSTNEKLFF
TRBJ2-7 TRBV21-1 CASSKWAGQAQWAREQYF
TRBJ1-2 TRBV14 CASSPGAGSVYTF
TRBJ1-1 TRBV12-3/TRBV12-4 CASSFLVNEAFF
TRBJ1-2 TRBV28 CASSLPGHYGYTF
TRBJ1-6 TRBV20-1 CSARGQGAGSPLHF
TRBJ2-2 TRBV28 CASRDRDRVSGELFF
TRBJ2-1 TRBV6-1 CASRAGGRSYNEQFF
TRBJ2-4 TRBV12-3/TRBV12-4 CASSPGTGGLAKNIQYF
TRBJ1-6 TRBV4-2 CASSQESHFNSPLHF
TRBJ1-2 TRBV5-1 CASSFGTADGYTF
TRBJ2-7 TRBV6-5 CASSSTGTGMREQYF
TRBJ2-3 TRBV28 CASTMTSGPTDTQYF
TRBJ2-3 TRBV6-2/TRBV6-3 CASSSGTDYPYTDTQYF
TRBJ2-1 TRBV4-2 CASNVGPAVSYNEQFF
TRBJ2-1 TRBV7-2 CASSPLGYEQFF
TRBJ1-1 TRBV2 CASIRGENTEAFF
TRBJ2-1 TRBV5-6 CASSFSPYDNEQFF
TRBJ1-5 TRBV6-2/TRBV6-3 CASSLGTVNSNQPQHF
TRBJ2-2 TRBV6-5 CASSYSLQGVTARELFF
TRBJ2-1 TRBV20-1 CSASKSGRGSYNEQFF
TRBJ2-2 TRBV6-4 CASSDSTHRGQANTGELFF
TRBJ1-1 TRBV29-1 CSVEGGTEAFF
TRBJ2-7 TRBV20-1 CSAYTGQSTEQYF
TRBJ1-1 TRBV7-8 CASSLGPGGRTEAFF